The present entry profiles one T cell receptor (beta chain) with its context. Its specificity is not known. Trimming at V came to 5 bases and at J to 3 bases, leaving 3 bases not matched to a gene. This CDR3 spans 13 amino acids. Germline CDR1 MNHEY, CDR2 SVGAGI. Libraries were prepared by immunoSEQ multiplex PCR; TCRdb keeps only in-frame clonotypes and omits some of them. The table lists 90,000 to 130,000 clones, roughly 89% of them singletons. The data stem from a study of Tregs in tolerant kidney transplant recipients. Study-wide results and limits: Tregs expanded with activated donor B cells seemed most donor-specific.

The rearrangement links TRBV6-5 to TRBJ2-5; the match to TRBD1 covers 7 bases. The sample consisted of CD4+ T cells from blood, taken before the transplant. This clonotype was sampled from a human donor who received a combined kidney and bone marrow transplant. Here the CDR3 reads CASSRDRKETQYF. Here the CDR3 DNA reads TGTGCCAGCAGTCGGGACAGAAAAGAGACCCAGTACTTC.